These T cell receptor beta chains were read from a single sample in a study of CD8 T cells in ankylosing spondylitis. Each CDR3 protein is one row after TCRdb ran MiXCR on the 5' RACE reads. The sample carries fewer than 650,000 distinct CDR3 sequences, roughly 13% recorded once. The sample was blood, either unsorted or a sorted T cell fraction (not recorded which). The receptors stem from a male donor with ankylosing spondylitis. Each CDR3 is given with its conserved first and last residue. D genes are given only for firm matches. Rows may omit the clone size; those that give it use once, few, many or a size class.

V gene: TRBV20-1; J gene: TRBJ2-2; D gene: TRBD2; clone size: NA; CDR3 protein: CSAPVGGRAAGELFF; CDR3 DNA: TGCAGTGCCCCGGTCGGCGGGAGGGCCGCCGGGGAGCTGTTTTTT
V gene: TRBV12-3/TRBV12-4; J gene: TRBJ2-1; D gene: TRBD1; clone size: few; CDR3 protein: CASSAPGQGAYNEQFF; CDR3 DNA: TGTGCCAGCAGTGCCCCGGGACAGGGGGCCTACAATGAGCAGTTCTTC
V gene: TRBV5-1; J gene: TRBJ2-1; D gene: NA; clone size: NA; CDR3 protein: CASSLAGLATPNEQFF; CDR3 DNA: TGCGCCAGCAGCTTGGCCGGGCTGGCTACCCCCAATGAGCAGTTCTTC
V gene: TRBV29-1; J gene: TRBJ2-1; D gene: NA; clone size: many; CDR3 protein: CSAPLSSYNEQFF; CDR3 DNA: TGCAGCGCACCGTTGAGCTCCTACAATGAGCAGTTCTTC
V gene: TRBV15; J gene: TRBJ2-2; D gene: NA; clone size: many; CDR3 protein: CATSLRREQGELFF; CDR3 DNA: TGTGCCACCAGCTTACGAAGGGAACAGGGGGAGCTGTTTTTT
V gene: TRBV27; J gene: TRBJ2-1; D gene: NA; clone size: few; CDR3 protein: CASSHGGSEQFF; CDR3 DNA: TGTGCCAGCAGTCATGGGGGGTCTGAGCAGTTCTTC
V gene: TRBV7-9; J gene: TRBJ2-1; D gene: NA; clone size: NA; CDR3 protein: CASSTSRGKSYNEQFF; CDR3 DNA: TGTGCCAGCAGTACTAGTAGGGGGAAATCCTACAATGAGCAGTTCTTC
V gene: TRBV7-8; J gene: TRBJ2-1; D gene: TRBD2; clone size: many; CDR3 protein: CASSLVAGAWGREQFF; CDR3 DNA: TGTGCCAGCAGCTTAGTAGCGGGAGCCTGGGGTCGTGAGCAGTTCTTC
V gene: TRBV24-1; J gene: TRBJ2-2; D gene: TRBD2; clone size: NA; CDR3 protein: CATSEGLAYDTGELFF; CDR3 DNA: TGTGCCACCAGTGAGGGACTAGCTTATGACACCGGGGAGCTGTTTTTT
V gene: TRBV7-9; J gene: TRBJ2-1; D gene: NA; clone size: few; CDR3 protein: CASSGLAYEQFF; CDR3 DNA: TGTGCCAGCAGCGGGCTAGCGTATGAGCAGTTCTTC
V gene: TRBV20-1; J gene: TRBJ2-5; D gene: NA; clone size: NA; CDR3 protein: CSARPGDRETQYF; CDR3 DNA: TGCAGTGCTAGACCAGGTGATCGAGAGACCCAGTACTTC
V gene: TRBV5-1; J gene: TRBJ2-1; D gene: TRBD2; clone size: NA; CDR3 protein: CASSWSGTSNHEQFF; CDR3 DNA: TGCGCCAGCAGCTGGTCCGGGACTAGCAATCATGAGCAGTTCTTC
V gene: TRBV25-1; J gene: TRBJ2-1; D gene: TRBD2; clone size: NA; CDR3 protein: CASSGGLAGGVRGQFF; CDR3 DNA: TGTGCCAGCAGTGGCGGACTAGCGGGGGGGGTGAGGGGGCAGTTCTTC
V gene: TRBV11-3; J gene: TRBJ2-1; D gene: NA; clone size: few; CDR3 protein: CASSLGESHNEQFF; CDR3 DNA: TGTGCCAGCAGCTTGGGGGAATCGCATAATGAGCAGTTCTTC
V gene: TRBV13; J gene: TRBJ2-7; D gene: NA; clone size: NA; CDR3 protein: CASRPRLMPTYEQYF; CDR3 DNA: TGTGCCAGCAGGCCAAGACTCATGCCCACCTACGAGCAGTACTTC
V gene: TRBV12-3/TRBV12-4; J gene: TRBJ1-6; D gene: TRBD1; clone size: few; CDR3 protein: CASRPGQSYNSPLHF; CDR3 DNA: TGTGCCAGCAGACCGGGACAGAGTTATAATTCACCCCTCCACTTT
V gene: TRBV4-2; J gene: TRBJ1-1; D gene: TRBD1; clone size: many; CDR3 protein: CASSQTGVSGTEAFF; CDR3 DNA: TGTGCCAGCAGCCAAACAGGGGTTTCGGGCACTGAAGCTTTCTTT
V gene: TRBV20-1; J gene: TRBJ2-3; D gene: NA; clone size: few; CDR3 protein: CSAMFADTDTQYF; CDR3 DNA: TGCAGTGCTATGTTCGCGGACACAGATACGCAGTATTTT
V gene: TRBV20-1; J gene: TRBJ2-1; D gene: TRBD2; clone size: few; CDR3 protein: CSADGLAGLYNEQFF; CDR3 DNA: TGCAGTGCTGATGGACTAGCGGGACTATACAATGAGCAGTTCTTC
V gene: TRBV7-9; J gene: TRBJ2-3; D gene: TRBD1; clone size: few; CDR3 protein: CASNKYGQGAVDTQYF; CDR3 DNA: TGTGCCAGCAACAAATACGGACAGGGGGCGGTGGATACGCAGTATTTT
V gene: TRBV10-3; J gene: TRBJ2-7; D gene: TRBD2; clone size: few; CDR3 protein: CAIARLAGDYEQYF; CDR3 DNA: TGTGCCATCGCCAGACTAGCGGGAGACTACGAGCAGTACTTC
V gene: TRBV7-2; J gene: TRBJ1-3; D gene: NA; clone size: NA; CDR3 protein: CASRIAPQGSGNTIYF; CDR3 DNA: TGTGCCAGCAGAATAGCGCCCCAGGGCTCTGGAAACACCATATATTTT
V gene: TRBV5-1; J gene: TRBJ2-1; D gene: NA; clone size: NA; CDR3 protein: CASGDFYNEQFF; CDR3 DNA: TGCGCCAGCGGGGACTTTTACAATGAGCAGTTCTTC
V gene: TRBV24-1; J gene: TRBJ1-5; D gene: TRBD1; clone size: few; CDR3 protein: CATSDPGQVNQPQHF; CDR3 DNA: TGTGCCACCAGTGATCCTGGACAGGTCAATCAGCCCCAGCATTTT
V gene: TRBV6-1; J gene: TRBJ1-2; D gene: NA; clone size: few; CDR3 protein: CASSEAWGQDYGYTF; CDR3 DNA: TGTGCCAGCAGTGAAGCGTGGGGACAAGACTATGGCTACACCTTC
V gene: TRBV7-2; J gene: TRBJ2-1; D gene: TRBD2; clone size: many; CDR3 protein: CASSQTLAGGYNEQFF; CDR3 DNA: TGTGCCAGCAGCCAGACCTTAGCGGGAGGGTACAATGAGCAGTTCTTC
V gene: TRBV5-1; J gene: TRBJ2-1; D gene: NA; clone size: few; CDR3 protein: CASTLRGYYNEQFF; CDR3 DNA: TGCGCCAGCACCCTCAGGGGCTACTACAATGAGCAGTTCTTC
V gene: TRBV4-1; J gene: TRBJ2-7; D gene: TRBD2; clone size: few; CDR3 protein: CASSSPGLAGAVYEQYF; CDR3 DNA: TGCGCCAGCAGCTCGCCGGGACTAGCGGGAGCCGTATACGAGCAGTACTTC
V gene: TRBV10-3; J gene: TRBJ2-3; D gene: TRBD2; clone size: few; CDR3 protein: CAIRPRRTSGITDTQYF; CDR3 DNA: TGTGCCATCAGACCTAGACGGACTAGCGGGATCACAGATACGCAGTATTTT
V gene: TRBV6-2/TRBV6-3; J gene: TRBJ2-3; D gene: NA; clone size: few; CDR3 protein: CASTLSDTQYF; CDR3 DNA: TGTGCCAGCACTCTATCAGATACGCAGTATTTT
V gene: TRBV29-1; J gene: TRBJ2-3; D gene: NA; clone size: many; CDR3 protein: CSAEGTPDTQYF; CDR3 DNA: TGCAGCGCGGAGGGGACGCCAGATACGCAGTATTTT
V gene: TRBV12-3/TRBV12-4; J gene: TRBJ1-6; D gene: NA; clone size: NA; CDR3 protein: CASRNYNSPLHF; CDR3 DNA: TGTGCCAGCAGGAACTATAATTCACCCCTCCACTTT
V gene: TRBV7-9; J gene: TRBJ1-1; D gene: NA; clone size: NA; CDR3 protein: CASSLSNGVEAFF; CDR3 DNA: TGTGCCAGCAGCTTATCTAACGGGGTTGAAGCTTTCTTT
V gene: TRBV11-2; J gene: TRBJ2-1; D gene: TRBD2; clone size: NA; CDR3 protein: CASSPLRGLTINEQFF; CDR3 DNA: TGTGCCAGCAGCCCACTGAGGGGACTAACGATCAATGAGCAGTTCTTC
V gene: TRBV5-1; J gene: TRBJ2-1; D gene: TRBD1; clone size: many; CDR3 protein: CASSTDRSSYNEQFF; CDR3 DNA: TGCGCCAGCAGCACGGACAGGAGCTCCTACAATGAGCAGTTCTTC
V gene: TRBV7-2; J gene: TRBJ1-3; D gene: NA; clone size: few; CDR3 protein: CASSVERGLGNTIYF; CDR3 DNA: TGTGCCAGCAGCGTAGAACGGGGGCTTGGAAACACCATATATTTT
V gene: TRBV6-1; J gene: TRBJ2-2; D gene: TRBD2; clone size: few; CDR3 protein: CASQDYLAENTGELFF; CDR3 DNA: TGTGCCAGCCAGGACTACCTAGCGGAGAACACCGGGGAGCTGTTTTTT
V gene: TRBV3-1; J gene: TRBJ2-1; D gene: TRBD2; clone size: NA; CDR3 protein: CASSQWDGGLAVNEQFF; CDR3 DNA: TGTGCCAGCAGCCAGTGGGACGGAGGACTAGCCGTTAATGAGCAGTTCTTC
V gene: TRBV12-3/TRBV12-4; J gene: TRBJ2-1; D gene: NA; clone size: many; CDR3 protein: CASSLLRDEQFF; CDR3 DNA: TGTGCCAGCAGTTTGTTAAGGGATGAGCAGTTCTTC
V gene: TRBV7-6; J gene: TRBJ2-5; D gene: TRBD2; clone size: few; CDR3 protein: CASRLGLAEETQYF; CDR3 DNA: TGTGCCAGCAGACTGGGACTAGCGGAAGAGACCCAGTACTTC
V gene: TRBV5-1; J gene: TRBJ1-1; D gene: TRBD1; clone size: few; CDR3 protein: CASSLDLEGAEVFF; CDR3 DNA: TGCGCCAGCAGCTTGGATTTGGAGGGGGCTGAAGTTTTCTTT